The 27 T cell receptor beta chains below come from one sample, sequenced in a study of cytomegalovirus exposure and HLA in healthy donors. PCR amplification relied on 60 Vbeta primers (plus 13 Jbeta primers). Generated by immunoSEQ multiplex PCR, the TCRdb table keeps only in-frame clones and is missing some. The sample has roughly 180,000 clones, approximately 80% seen once. The material sequenced was PBMCs. The receptors derive from a man between 18 and 35 years old in good health and CMV-seronegative.

V and J are TRBV30 and TRBJ2-3; the D gene is possibly TRBD2 (5 bases). The germline gives CDR1 GTSNPN, CDR2 SVGIG (reference sequence). The CDR3 is made up of 12 amino acids. V was cut by 3 bases and J by 1 base, with 5 bases left in between. The CDR3 loop reads CAWSGGTDTQYF. For the CDR3, the DNA is TGTGCCTGGAGCGGGGGCACAGATACGCAGTATTTT.

This clone was seen only a few times. The J gene is TRBJ2-7, the V gene TRBV27; 7 bases are a match to TRBD2. The CDR3 contains 14 residues. The V segment lost 5 bases and the J segment 3 bases; nucleotides outside the gene matches: 7. Looked up from germline, CDR1 is MNHEY and CDR2 is SMNVEV (reference sequence). The CDR3 sequence: CASSQIAGSYEQYF. In nucleotides, the CDR3 is TGTGCCAGCAGTCAGATAGCGGGTAGCTACGAGCAGTACTTC.

The chain has TRBV27 and TRBJ2-7; D perhaps matches TRBD1 (6 bases). CDR3 length: 12 amino acids. V gave up 4 bases and J gave up 4 bases, with 8 bases separating them. CDR1 and CDR2 from the germline V gene are MNHEY and SMNVEV (reference sequence). Here the CDR3 reads CASSYRVYEQYF. CDR3 bases: TGTGCCAGCAGTTACAGGGTTTACGAGCAGTACTTC.

This clone was counted only a few times. Other nucleotide sequences from this sample produce the same CDR3. The chain combines TRBV4-1 with TRBJ1-4, with D unclear. The CDR3 extends over 15 amino acids. From germline, CDR1 is MGHRA and CDR2 YSYEKL. V was trimmed by 1 base and J by 6 bases, leaving 12 bases between them. The CDR3 coding sequence is TGCGCCAGCAGCCAAGGAAACGGGGAGGATGAAAAACTGTTTTTT. Translated, it gives CASSQGNGEDEKLFF.

This clone has just one count. The chain recombines TRBV4-1 with TRBJ1-1; D uncertain. Germline lookup yields CDR1 MGHRA and CDR2 YSYEKL. The germline V and J ends were trimmed by 5 bases and 3 bases, with 13 bases remaining between them. This CDR3 region has 14 residues. The CDR3 coding sequence is TGCGCCAGCAGCAAGACATTATGGGACACTGAAGCTTTCTTT. This codes for CASSKTLWDTEAFF.

The chain uses TRBV7-9 and TRBJ2-3, with 12 positions matching TRBD2. There are 15 residues in the CDR3. Trimming cost V 5 bases and J 10 bases; bases outside gene matches: 10. From germline, CDR1 is SEHNR and CDR2 FQNEAQ (reference sequence). In DNA, the CDR3 is TGTGCCAGCAGCATGAGACTAGCGGGAGAAGGTTCGCAGTATTTT. Protein sequence: CASSMRLAGEGSQYF.

This clone was observed a few times. The chain couples TRBV6-1 to TRBJ2-7, with D perhaps TRBD2 (5 bases). Germline CDR1 is MNHNS and CDR2 is SASEGT. Trimming took off 0 bases at V and 4 bases at J, with 13 bases between the two ends. CDR3 length equals 15 residues. The DNA for the CDR3 is TGTGCCAGCAGTGAAGCGCGGGTCAGAAAGTACGAGCAGTACTTC. Its translation: CASSEARVRKYEQYF.

V is TRBV7-6 and J is TRBJ2-1; possible D gene TRBD2, 7 bases. Germline loops: CDR1 SGHVS, CDR2 FNYEAQ. Trimming removed 1 base at V and 6 bases at J, with 19 bases between. The CDR3 covers 17 residues. Written as DNA, the CDR3 is TGTGCCAGCAGCTTAGAGAGGGGGGGACTTGCCTTCAATGAGCAGTTCTTC. Amino acids: CASSLERGGLAFNEQFF.

The chain links TRBV25-1 to TRBJ2-3, with TRBD1 identical over 8 bases. Germline V gene lookup returns CDR1 MGHDK and CDR2 SYGVNS. The CDR3 covers 14 residues. V was clipped by 6 bases and J by 0 bases; unmatched bases: 2. The CDR3 region is CASRRTGSTDTQYF. The CDR3, as DNA: TGTGCCAGCAGACGGACAGGGAGCACAGATACGCAGTATTTT.

The V and J genes are TRBV30 and TRBJ2-1; the D gene is possibly TRBD1 (6 bases). This CDR3 has 11 residues. Germline V gene sequence: CDR1 GTSNPN, CDR2 SVGIG (reference sequence). V lost 1 base, J lost 9 bases, and 7 bases lay in between. CDR3 loop: CAWSGGGEQFF. The CDR3 DNA follows: TGTGCCTGGAGTGGAGGGGGTGAGCAGTTCTTC. The complete variable domain, with remaining parts taken from reference TRBV30 and TRBJ2-1, reads SQTIHQWPATLVQPVGSPLSLECTVEGTSNPNLYWYRQAAGRGLQLLFYSVGIGQISSEVPQNLSASRPQDRQFILSSKKLLLSDSGFYLCAWSGGGEQFFGPGTRLTVL.

J is TRBJ2-1 and V is TRBV6-5; 7 bases align to TRBD2. CDR1 and CDR2 (germline): MNHEY, SVGAGI. V dropped 5 bases and J dropped 10; count of bases not matched to a gene: 8. The CDR3 sequence is 13 residues long. This chain's CDR3 is CASSNTREGEQFF. The CDR3 region has the DNA TGTGCCAGCAGTAACACGAGGGAGGGAGAGCAGTTCTTC.

This clone was detected a few times. The rearrangement links TRBV4-3 to TRBJ1-5; D is ambiguous. The ends were cut back, 0 bases at V and 1 base at J, with 7 bases in the middle. The CDR3 has 15 residues. From germline, CDR1 is LGHNA and CDR2 YSLEER. CDR3 residues: CASSQDSGSNQPQHF. The CDR3, as DNA: TGCGCCAGCAGCCAAGATAGCGGGAGCAATCAGCCCCAGCATTTT.

The gene calls are TRBV2 and TRBJ2-1; maybe TRBD1 (5 bases). Deletions cut 8 bases from V and 8 bases from J, with 10 bases between. CDR1 is SNHLY and CDR2 is FYNNEI in the germline V gene. The CDR3 sequence is 11 residues long. The CDR3 loop reads CASLRGDEQFF. The CDR3, as DNA: TGTGCCAGCCTTAGGGGCGATGAGCAGTTCTTC.

This clone was counted a single time. The genes are TRBV18 and TRBJ1-4; 7 nucleotides agree with TRBD1. Unmatched junction bases numbered 4, after V lost 4 bases and J lost 5 bases. CDR1 and CDR2 from the germline V gene are KGHSH and LQKENI. The CDR3 is 14 amino acids. As DNA, the CDR3 is TGTGCCAGCTCACTACCGGGACAGAATGAAAAACTGTTTTTT. Translating gives CASSLPGQNEKLFF.

The chain recombines TRBV6-5 with TRBJ2-3; tentatively, D is TRBD1 (5 bases). Germline values: CDR1 MNHEY, CDR2 SVGAGI. V was cut by 8 bases and J by 3 bases, with 15 bases left in between. There are 14 residues in the CDR3. CDR3 loop: CASSWTSETDTQYF. For the CDR3, the DNA is TGTGCCAGCTCCTGGACAAGTGAAACAGATACGCAGTATTTT.

The genes are TRBV19 and TRBJ1-5; no definite D call. CDR3 length: 13 residues. V lost 3 bases and J 6 bases, leaving 9 bases between the germline ends. Germline CDR1 LNHDA, CDR2 SQIVND (reference sequence). CDR3 region: CASSIDYSQPQHF. Written as DNA, the CDR3 is TGTGCCAGTAGTATCGACTATAGTCAGCCCCAGCATTTT. The full variable domain, its missing parts supplied by reference TRBV19 and TRBJ1-5, is DGGITQSPKYLFRKEGQNVTLSCEQNLNHDAMYWYRQDPGQGLRLIYYSQIVNDFQKGDIAEGYSVSREKKESFPLTVTSAQKNPTAFYLCASSIDYSQPQHFGDGTRLSIL.

The chain joins TRBV7-9 to TRBJ1-2; D is unresolved. CDR1 is SEHNR and CDR2 is FQNEAQ in the germline V gene (reference sequence). The CDR3 length is 12 residues. V was trimmed by 1 base and J by 8 bases, leaving 8 bases between them. This CDR3 reads CASSLGGGGYTF. In nucleotides, the CDR3 is TGTGCCAGCAGCTTAGGAGGCGGGGGCTACACCTTC.

V is TRBV9 and J is TRBJ1-4; D unresolved. Per germline, CDR1 SGDLS and CDR2 YYNGEE. Trimming pared 4 bases from V and 4 bases from J, leaving 14 bases between. This CDR3 has 15 residues. CDR3 loop: CASSPRHGGNEKLFF. CDR3 coding DNA: TGTGCCAGCAGCCCCCGACACGGAGGTAATGAAAAACTGTTTTTT.

This chain's CDR3 is CASAPRRRGTDTQYF. The CDR3 DNA reads as TGTGCCAGCGCGCCAAGACGGAGGGGCACAGATACGCAGTATTTT. The chain recombines TRBV7-9 with TRBJ2-3; D may be TRBD2 (6 bases). CDR3 length: 15 residues. Deletions cut 8 bases from V and 1 base from J, with 16 bases between. The V gene's germline CDR1 is SEHNR and CDR2 FQNEAQ (reference sequence). The entire variable domain, with the rest obtained from reference TRBV7-9 and TRBJ2-3, is as follows: DTGVSQNPRHKITKRGQNVTFRCDPISEHNRLYWYRQTLGQGPEFLTYFQNEAQLEKSRLLSDRFSAERPKGSFSTLEIQRTEQGDSAMYLCASAPRRRGTDTQYFGPGTRLTVL.

As DNA, the CDR3 is TGTGCCAGCAGCTTAGTGGATAGCCCGTTTTCCTACGAGCAGTACTTC. Its protein is CASSLVDSPFSYEQYF. The chain carries TRBV7-2 and TRBJ2-7; D not resolved. The CDR3 spans 16 residues. V lost 1 base and J lost 1, with 14 bases in between. Looked up from germline, CDR1 is SGHTA and CDR2 is FQGNSA.

This chain links TRBV13 with TRBJ2-2, with unresolved D. The CDR3 consists of 14 residues. Germline CDR1 and CDR2: PRHDT and FYEKMQ (reference sequence). V gave up 3 bases and J gave up 1 base, with 6 bases separating them. CDR3 in amino acids: CASSFRRNTGELFF. CDR3 DNA sequence: TGTGCCAGCAGCTTTCGCAGGAACACCGGGGAGCTGTTTTTT.

This clone was seen a handful of times. The chain uses TRBV5-6 and TRBJ1-2; TRBD1 is a possible D gene (6 bases). Germline V gene lookup returns CDR1 SGHDT and CDR2 YYEEEE. V lost 4 bases and J lost 4, with 23 bases in between. The CDR3 contains 17 residues. In nucleotides, the CDR3 is TGTGCCAGCAGCATAGACCTGACAGGTCAGTCGCTCTATGGCTACACCTTC. Its protein product is CASSIDLTGQSLYGYTF. The full variable domain, with the rest looked up from reference TRBV5-6 and TRBJ1-2, is DAGVTQSPTHLIKTRGQQVTLRCSPKSGHDTVSWYQQALGQGPQFIFQYYEEEERQRGNFPDRFSGHQFPNYSSELNVNALLLGDSALYLCASSIDLTGQSLYGYTFGSGTRLTVV.

About this clone: The junction and the germline gene differ at one end; a read error may be behind it. The J gene is TRBJ1-3, the V gene TRBV29-1, with TRBD1 matching over 10 bases. Germline lookup yields CDR1 SQVTM and CDR2 ANQGSEA. This CDR3 is 13 amino acids long. CDR3 protein: CSVGQGAGNTIYF. CDR3 nucleotide sequence: TGCAGCGTTGGACAGGGGGCTGGGAACACCATATATTTT.

The V gene is TRBV9, the J gene TRBJ2-2; tentative D call: TRBD2 (6 bases). The CDR3 extends over 17 amino acids. V was cut by 6 bases and J by 2 bases, with 20 bases left in between. Germline V gene data show CDR1 as SGDLS and CDR2 as YYNGEE. The chain's CDR3 is CASTPLWAGLNTGELFF. In DNA form, the CDR3 reads TGTGCCAGCACCCCCCTTTGGGCGGGACTTAACACCGGGGAGCTGTTTTTT.

The rearrangement uses TRBV6-5 and TRBJ2-2, with TRBD1 matching over 9 bases. From germline, CDR1 is MNHEY and CDR2 SVGAGI. Losses at the gene ends were 6 bases for V and 4 bases for J; bases not matched to a gene: 3. The length of the CDR3 is 14 residues. CDR3 nucleotide sequence: TGTGCCAGCAGGGGACAGGGACCCACCGGGGAGCTGTTTTTT. Its protein is CASRGQGPTGELFF.

The chain carries TRBV2 and TRBJ1-6; D may be TRBD1 (5 bases). The CDR3 runs to 16 residues. V lost 4 bases to trimming and J lost 3 bases, with 13 bases between them. The germline gives CDR1 SNHLY, CDR2 FYNNEI. This chain's CDR3 is CASSVRRTLYNSPLHF. The DNA of the CDR3 is TGTGCCAGCAGTGTTCGCCGGACACTCTATAATTCACCCCTCCACTTT. The complete variable domain, with remaining parts taken from reference TRBV2 and TRBJ1-6, reads EPEVTQTPSHQVTQMGQEVILRCVPISNHLYFYWYRQILGQKVEFLVSFYNNEISEKSEIFDDQFSVERPDGSNFTLKIRSTKLEDSAMYFCASSVRRTLYNSPLHFGNGTRLTVT.

V and J are TRBV18 and TRBJ2-2, with D possibly matching TRBD2 (5 bases). Trimming cost V 3 bases and J 7 bases, with 12 bases left between them. CDR1 is KGHSH and CDR2 is LQKENI in the germline V gene. The CDR3 runs to 14 residues. The CDR3 region is CASSPDLAGGELFF. In nucleotides, the CDR3 is TGTGCCAGCTCACCGGACTTGGCGGGCGGGGAGCTGTTTTTT.